One sample yielded the 2 T cell receptor beta chains listed below, sequenced in a study of long-term antiretroviral therapy in people with HIV. The run of the v3.0 immunoSEQ assay was at survey level. Some clones are missing from TCRdb's copy, which holds only in-frame ones; the method was immunoSEQ multiplex PCR. The sample records around 25,000 clones, 90% to 95% being singletons. The material sequenced was unsorted PBMCs, taken just over 4.8 years after starting antiretroviral therapy. All receptors come from a woman aged 45-59 years with HIV.

Only one count was recorded for this clone. The chain uses TRBV5-1 and TRBJ2-5; D is unclear. The CDR3 loop spans 13 amino acids. V dropped 0 bases and J dropped 5 bases, with 8 bases sitting between them. Germline assignment: CDR1 SGHRS and CDR2 YFSETQ. The CDR3 loop is CASSLGVLETQYF. In DNA, the CDR3 is TGCGCCAGCAGCTTGGGGGTGTTGGAGACCCAGTACTTC.

The V call is TRBV9, the J call TRBJ1-5; D is unclear. CDR3 length: 15 residues. Germline V gives CDR1 SGDLS, CDR2 YYNGEE. Trimming shortened V by 0 bases and J by 0 bases, and 7 bases separated the two germline ends. The CDR3 loop is CASSVGSNSNQPQHF. The CDR3 DNA sequence: TGTGCCAGCAGCGTAGGAAGCAATAGCAATCAGCCCCAGCATTTT.